This T cell receptor (beta chain) originates from a study of blood T cell repertoires in COVID-19. Background on the study: COVID-19 samples, acute and convalescent, were from the United States, Italy and Spain. The analysed material was cDNA or gDNA that came from T cells, B-cell-depleted T cells, or PBMCs.

The germline V gene encodes CDR1 SGHRS and CDR2 YFSETQ. This CDR3 has 15 amino acids. The J segment lost 6 bases and the V segment lost 4 bases, leaving 11 bases of the junction unmatched. In the study's own analysis: Reference gene primer amplification yielded estimated nucleated cell counts. Method: immunoSEQ multiplex PCR; TCRdb's copy keeps in-frame clones and lacks some. V and J calls and clone size are given by that table; D and trimming were obtained from the DNA. The sample holds 130,000 to 150,000 clones, more than 70% seen once. Sequenced input: peripheral blood. This TCR was sampled from a human donor in a cohort sampled during active COVID-19. This chain uses TRBV5-1 with TRBJ2-3, with 7 bases lining up with TRBD1. DNA for the CDR3: TGCGCCAGCAGCCCCGGGACAGCCTCCCCCGATACGCAGTATTTT. It encodes CASSPGTASPDTQYF.